The T cell receptor (beta chain) under discussion was sequenced for a study of T-cell reconstitution after alpha-beta-depleted transplantation in children. To note about this clonotype: The antigen is not known.

Findings and caveats of the study: Reportedly, roughly two months post-transplant, alpha-beta T cells arose from several hundred expanded graft clones.

For TCRbeta, the library was prepared with unique molecular identifiers. TCRdb independently ran MiXCR on the PCR reads; one entry per CDR3 protein. Among fewer than 400,000 distinct CDR3 sequences listed, 20% to 30% were seen once. CDR1 and CDR2 (germline): DFQATT, SNEGSKA (reference sequence). The CDR3 runs 15 residues. The V segment lost 5 bases and the J segment 6 bases; nucleotides outside the gene matches: 13. The source of this sequence is a male patient between 10 and 17 years old who had a stem cell transplant for acute lymphoblastic leukemia, so the T cells may come from the graft donor. The sample consisted of PBMCs, mostly from graft donor cells, taken 180 days after TCRalphabeta/CD19-depleted stem cell transplant. The chain is built from TRBV20-1 and TRBJ1-5; TRBD1 matches at 7 bases. The CDR3 DNA is TGCAGTGCTGCGGACCGGGGGACAGTAGGTCAGCCCCAGCATTTT. As protein: CSAADRGTVGQPQHF.